Below are 18 T cell receptor beta chains sequenced from a single sample in a study of cytomegalovirus exposure and HLA in healthy donors. This PCR relied on a set of 60 Vbeta primers and 13 Jbeta primers. Clones were sequenced by immunoSEQ multiplex PCR, and TCRdb holds only the in-frame ones, with some missing. The sample comprises about 150,000 clones, around 67% of which are singletons, and around 1.6% rests with the top ten. The sequenced material came from PBMCs. All receptors come from a woman under 30 in good health and CMV-seronegative.

J is TRBJ2-5 and V is TRBV4-1; 7 nucleotides agree with TRBD2. Germline loops: CDR1 MGHRA, CDR2 YSYEKL. The junction had 9 bases not matched to a gene; V was cut back by 3 bases and J by 5 bases. The CDR3 has 15 amino acids. For the CDR3, the DNA is TGCGCCAGCAGCCACAGCGGGGCCACCACGGAGACCCAGTACTTC. This encodes CASSHSGATTETQYF.

Here the CDR3 reads CASSANLQGRETQYF. The DNA of the CDR3 is TGTGCCAGCAGTGCGAATCTACAGGGGAGGGAGACCCAGTACTTC. This chain joins TRBV6-1 and TRBJ2-5; D is perhaps TRBD1 (7 bases). Germline CDR1 is MNHNS and CDR2 is SASEGT. This CDR3 has 15 amino acids. V gave up 4 bases and J gave up 5 bases, with 17 bases separating them.

The genes are TRBV7-9 and TRBJ1-5; 7 bases align to TRBD1. Unmatched junction bases numbered 8, after V lost 1 base and J lost 5 bases. Germline V gives CDR1 SEHNR, CDR2 FQNEAQ (reference sequence). The CDR3 spans 16 residues. The CDR3 loop is CASSLGPGTDYQPQHF. The CDR3 nucleotides are TGTGCCAGCAGCTTAGGCCCCGGGACAGACTATCAGCCCCAGCATTTT.

This clone has only a few counts. In DNA, the CDR3 is TGTGCCAGCAGTCCCGCGGGACAGGGTGAGACCCAGTACTTC. Amino acid sequence: CASSPAGQGETQYF. This chain connects TRBV5-5 to TRBJ2-5, with 9 bases identical to TRBD1. The CDR3 has 14 amino acids. The J segment lost 5 bases and the V segment lost 5 bases, leaving 7 bases of the junction unmatched. CDR1 and CDR2 from the germline V gene are SGHKS and YYEKEE (reference sequence).

The chain has TRBV19 and TRBJ2-4, with D maybe TRBD1 (5 bases). This CDR3 has 13 residues. With 7 bases removed from V and 6 bases from J, the gap between germline ends came to 13 bases. In germline, CDR1 is LNHDA, CDR2 SQIVND (reference sequence). Here the CDR3 DNA reads TGTGCCAGTAATTCTGACAGCCGAAACATTCAGTACTTC. Protein product: CASNSDSRNIQYF.

The CDR3 sequence: CASSYQGGGNQPQHF. The CDR3 coding sequence is TGTGCCAGCAGTTACCAGGGGGGCGGCAATCAGCCCCAGCATTTT. V is TRBV27 and J is TRBJ1-5; 7 bases are a match to TRBD1. The CDR3 covers 15 residues. The germline gives CDR1 MNHEY, CDR2 SMNVEV (reference sequence). The ends lost 4 bases at V and 2 bases at J; junction bases unmatched: 5.

This clone occurred once. The chain links TRBV5-1 to TRBJ1-1, with TRBD1 matching 8 bases. The V segment lost 4 bases and the J segment 4 bases; nucleotides outside the gene matches: 3. This CDR3 comprises 13 residues. CDR1 is SGHRS and CDR2 is YFSETQ in the germline V gene. This CDR3 reads CASSRDRGTEAFF. The CDR3 coding sequence is TGCGCCAGCAGCCGAGACAGGGGCACTGAAGCTTTCTTT.

The J gene is TRBJ2-1, the V gene TRBV19; maybe TRBD2 (6 bases). Trimming took off 1 base at V and 5 bases at J, with 6 bases between the two ends. This CDR3 is built from 13 residues. Per the germline V gene, CDR1 is LNHDA and CDR2 is SQIVND (reference sequence). In DNA form, the CDR3 reads TGTGCCAGTAGTATAGGGACTAACAATGAGCAGTTCTTC. It is translated as CASSIGTNNEQFF.

This sequence joins TRBV14 and TRBJ1-1, with TRBD1 identical over 8 bases. The junction had 2 bases not matched to a gene; V was cut back by 4 bases and J by 4 bases. Germline V gives CDR1 SGHDN, CDR2 FVKESK. The CDR3 extends over 13 amino acids. DNA of the CDR3: TGTGCCAGCAGCCGTACAGGGGGCACTGAAGCTTTCTTT. Amino acid sequence: CASSRTGGTEAFF. The complete variable domain, with remaining parts taken from reference TRBV14 and TRBJ1-1, reads EAGVTQFPSHSVIEKGQTVTLRCDPISGHDNLYWYRRVMGKEIKFLLHFVKESKQDESGMPNNRFLAERTGGTYSTLKVQPAELEDSGVYFCASSRTGGTEAFFGQGTRLTVV.

This chain joins TRBV5-1 and TRBJ2-5, with D uncertain. Germline CDR1 reads SGHRS; CDR2 reads YFSETQ. V was shortened by 1 base and J by 5 bases, with 6 bases between the two germline ends. CDR3 length equals 12 residues. The CDR3 region is CASSLSGETQYF. The CDR3 DNA follows: TGCGCCAGCAGCTTGTCCGGGGAGACCCAGTACTTC.

V and J are TRBV9 and TRBJ2-1; D ambiguous. V lost 4 bases, J lost 2 bases, and 7 bases lay in between. Germline CDR1 reads SGDLS; CDR2 reads YYNGEE. This CDR3 comprises 13 residues. The CDR3 coding sequence is TGTGCCAGCAGCCCCCGGGCCTACAATGAGCAGTTCTTC. Amino acids: CASSPRAYNEQFF.

The CDR3 here is CASSSRGGIDPGTQYF. For the CDR3, the DNA is TGTGCCAGCAGCTCGCGGGGTGGGATTGACCCAGGTACGCAGTATTTT. The chain has TRBV7-9 and TRBJ2-3; the D gene is possibly TRBD2 (6 bases). This CDR3 region has 16 residues. Trimming stripped 4 bases from V and 8 bases from J, with 22 bases between. Germline V gives CDR1 SEHNR, CDR2 FQNEAQ (reference sequence).

This chain connects TRBV28 to TRBJ1-2; TRBD1 is a possible D gene (6 bases). The CDR3 length is 13 residues. Germline V gene sequence: CDR1 MDHEN, CDR2 SYDVKM. V was trimmed by 6 bases and J by 5 bases, leaving 13 bases between them. The CDR3 is CASRLDRGYGYTF. The CDR3, as DNA: TGTGCCAGCAGACTGGACAGAGGGTATGGCTACACCTTC.

In nucleotides, the CDR3 is TGTGCCAGCAGCTTAAGTCCGGGGGGTGAGCAGTTCTTC. The encoded protein is CASSLSPGGEQFF. This chain joins TRBV11-2 and TRBJ2-1; 7 bases line up with TRBD2. The CDR3 consists of 13 residues. CDR1 is SGHAT and CDR2 is FQNNGV in the germline V gene. Trimming at V came to 2 bases and at J to 9 bases, leaving 4 bases not matched to a gene.

The J gene is TRBJ1-3, the V gene TRBV28; 7 bases align to TRBD1. The germline CDR1 and CDR2 sequences are MDHEN and SYDVKM. V trimming: 5 bases; J trimming: 0 bases; junction bases outside the gene matches: 4. The CDR3 is made up of 15 amino acids. The CDR3 coding sequence is TGTGCCAGCAGTGGACAGGTCCGCTCTGGAAACACCATATATTTT. Its protein is CASSGQVRSGNTIYF.

The rearrangement joins TRBV7-2 to TRBJ1-2; 8 nucleotides align to TRBD1. The germline V gene encodes CDR1 SGHTA and CDR2 FQGNSA. The junction had 6 bases not matched to a gene; V was cut back by 6 bases and J by 0 bases. The CDR3 is 15 amino acids. This CDR3 is CASRHTGGANYGYTF. The CDR3 bases are TGTGCCAGCAGACATACAGGGGGAGCTAACTATGGCTACACCTTC. Full variable domain (outside the CDR3, taken from reference TRBV7-2 and TRBJ1-2): GAGVSQSPSNKVTEKGKDVELRCDPISGHTALYWYRQSLGQGLEFLIYFQGNSAPDKSGLPSDRFSAERTGGSVSTLTIQRTQQEDSAVYLCASRHTGGANYGYTFGSGTRLTVV.

This clone was seen more than once but under ten times. Here the CDR3 reads CASSWDRVNTEAFF. The CDR3 DNA follows: TGCGCCAGCAGCTGGGACAGGGTGAACACTGAAGCTTTCTTT. The rearrangement joins TRBV5-1 to TRBJ1-1, with 9 bases identical to TRBD1. The CDR3 contains 14 residues. Germline trimming cut 3 bases from V and 0 bases from J; bases unmatched to any gene: 0. The germline CDR1 and CDR2 sequences are SGHRS and YFSETQ.

V is TRBV5-1 and J is TRBJ2-4, with 8 bases matching TRBD2. The CDR3 runs 14 residues. With V trimmed by 2 bases and J by 7 bases, 5 bases remained unmatched. Germline CDR1 and CDR2: SGHRS and YFSETQ. The CDR3 DNA reads TGCGCCAGCAGCTTAACGGGAGGGAAGAACATTCAGTACTTC. Residues: CASSLTGGKNIQYF.